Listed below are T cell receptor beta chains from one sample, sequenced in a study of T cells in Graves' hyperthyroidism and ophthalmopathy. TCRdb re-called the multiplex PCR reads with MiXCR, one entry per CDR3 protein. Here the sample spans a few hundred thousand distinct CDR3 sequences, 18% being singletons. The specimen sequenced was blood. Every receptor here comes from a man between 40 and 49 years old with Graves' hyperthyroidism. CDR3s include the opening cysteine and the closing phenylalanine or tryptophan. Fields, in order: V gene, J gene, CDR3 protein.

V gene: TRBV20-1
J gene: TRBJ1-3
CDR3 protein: CSARGQVTDTIYF

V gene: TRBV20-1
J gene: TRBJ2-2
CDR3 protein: CSARDRASGGFTGELFF

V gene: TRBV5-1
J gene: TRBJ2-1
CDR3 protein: CASSLVVWASGGSSYNEQFF

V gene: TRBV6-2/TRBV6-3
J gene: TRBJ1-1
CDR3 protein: CASRTGTGFTEAFF

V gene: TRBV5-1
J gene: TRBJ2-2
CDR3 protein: CASSPVGGELFF

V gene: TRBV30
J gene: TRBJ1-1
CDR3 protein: CAWNLHEQGPEAFF

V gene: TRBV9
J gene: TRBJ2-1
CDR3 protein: CASSVGLGGTSGGYEQFF

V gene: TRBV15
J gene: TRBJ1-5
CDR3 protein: CATSRAGLQPQHF

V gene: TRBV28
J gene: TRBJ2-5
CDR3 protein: CASSLWPETQYF

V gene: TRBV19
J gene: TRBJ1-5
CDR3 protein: CASSNTGIAQPQHF

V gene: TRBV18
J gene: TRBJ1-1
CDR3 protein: CASSPRRGNTEAFF

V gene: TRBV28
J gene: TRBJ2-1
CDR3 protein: CASSPHRGGYNEQFF

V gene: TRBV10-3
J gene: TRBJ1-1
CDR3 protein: CAISERGTGISEAFF

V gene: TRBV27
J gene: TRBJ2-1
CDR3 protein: CASSFLAGRNEQFF

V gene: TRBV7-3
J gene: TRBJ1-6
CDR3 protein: CASSLIGQPLHF

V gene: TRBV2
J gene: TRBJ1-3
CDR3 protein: CASSFQVGNTIYF

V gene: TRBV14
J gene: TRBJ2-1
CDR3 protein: CAGSQDRGNEQFF

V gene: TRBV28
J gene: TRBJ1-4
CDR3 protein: CASSSPGTGLNEKLFF

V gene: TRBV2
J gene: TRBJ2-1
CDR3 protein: CASSEASGGEQFF

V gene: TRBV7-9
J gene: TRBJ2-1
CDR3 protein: CASRGIPYNEQFF

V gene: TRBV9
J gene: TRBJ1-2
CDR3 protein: CARNLGGEGYTF

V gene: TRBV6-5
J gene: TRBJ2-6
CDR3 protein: CASSYAGSGANVLTF

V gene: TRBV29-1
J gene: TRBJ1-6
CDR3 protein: CSVRGQYNSPLHF

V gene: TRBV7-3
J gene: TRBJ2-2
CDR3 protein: CASSSDRGVTGELFF

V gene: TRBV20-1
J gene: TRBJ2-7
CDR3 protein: CSARAGTYEQYF

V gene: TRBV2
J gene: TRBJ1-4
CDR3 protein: CASSRERPKATNEKLFF

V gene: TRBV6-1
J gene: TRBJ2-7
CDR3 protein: CASGRRERTYEQYF

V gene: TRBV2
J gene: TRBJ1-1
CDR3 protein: CASREGRNEAFF

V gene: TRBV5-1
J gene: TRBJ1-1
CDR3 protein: CASSMGTGDNEAFF

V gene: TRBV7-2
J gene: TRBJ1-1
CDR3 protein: CASSVDRGWGTEAFF

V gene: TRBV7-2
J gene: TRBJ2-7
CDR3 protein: CASSYGERRGYEQYF

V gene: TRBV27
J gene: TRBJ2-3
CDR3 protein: CASSGTGMGDTQYF

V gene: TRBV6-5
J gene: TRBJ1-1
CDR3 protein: CASSYKQNTEAFF

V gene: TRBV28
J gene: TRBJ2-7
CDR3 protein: CASSLRYEQYF

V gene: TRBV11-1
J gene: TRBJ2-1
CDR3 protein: CASSGEGLYNEQFF

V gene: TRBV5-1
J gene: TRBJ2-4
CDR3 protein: CASSLGGQNIQYF

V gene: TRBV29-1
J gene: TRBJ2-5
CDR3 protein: CSIRQGRETQYF

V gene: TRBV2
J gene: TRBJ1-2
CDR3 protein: CASRPGTVIEAGGYTF

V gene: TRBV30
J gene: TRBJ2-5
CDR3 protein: CASSSGRRGSPYF

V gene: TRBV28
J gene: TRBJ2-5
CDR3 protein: CASSLWAGQETQYF